The clone carrying this T cell receptor (beta chain) occurred a few times. The antigen is unknown. The sample is drawn from a study of post-analysis software for immune sequencing data. Study-level information: Disease courses included relapsing-remitting, secondary progressive and progressive-relapsing multiple sclerosis. Broader study findings: Patients used five TRBV segments, including TRBV5-6, TRBV5-1 and TRBV20-1, more often than controls. Under the F measure, samples that were prepared in one batch clustered strongly together. Controls' normalized Chao1 diversity significantly exceeded that of multiple sclerosis patients.

The length of the CDR3 is 14 residues. Germline lookup yields CDR1 MNHNS and CDR2 SASEGT. Unique molecular identifiers were carried by the TCR beta cDNA libraries. A single record per CDR3 protein comes from TCRdb applying MiXCR to the PCR reads. The sample contains 750,000 to 900,000 distinct CDR3 sequences, about 45% of which appear only once. The chain employs TRBV6-1 and TRBJ2-5; no clear D. The end of the DNA aligns better with TRBJ2-1, so the J call may be wrong. The sequenced material came from blood. The TCR comes from a girl between 10 and 17 years old with multiple sclerosis. The CDR3 nucleotides read TGTGCCAGCAGTGAGTTGGCATACCAAGAGACCCAGTTCTTC. Translated, it gives CASSELAYQETQFF.